The 27 T cell receptor beta chains below all came from one sample that was sequenced in a study of T cells in Graves' hyperthyroidism and ophthalmopathy. TCR beta CDR3 regions were amplified from RNA. The HTBI primer set drove a first-round RT-PCR of the TCR CDR3. MiXCR, applied by TCRdb to the multiplex PCR reads, yields one record per CDR3 protein. The table lists 500,000 to 650,000 distinct CDR3 sequences, roughly 21% of them singletons. Sequencing was carried out using blood. The origin of the receptors is a man aged 35 to 55 with Graves' ophthalmopathy.

V gene TRBV27 combines with J gene TRBJ2-7; 11 bases are a match to TRBD2. The CDR3 has 14 residues. The J segment lost 0 bases and the V segment lost 7 bases, leaving 2 bases of the junction unmatched. Per germline, CDR1 MNHEY and CDR2 SMNVEV (reference sequence). CDR3 region: CASKLAGVSYEQYF. The CDR3 nucleotides read TGTGCCAGCAAACTAGCGGGAGTCTCCTACGAGCAGTACTTC.

This clonotype appeared a few times. A much larger clone lies a single base off, so this may be a read error. The rearrangement joins TRBV2 to TRBJ2-1; D remains ambiguous. CDR1 is SNHLY, CDR2 FYNNEI, per germline. The CDR3 is made up of 14 amino acids. CDR3 amino acids: CASGHSGSCNEQFF. CDR3 nucleotides: TGTGCCAGCGGCCATTCTGGCTCCTGCAATGAGCAGTTCTTC.

The V gene is TRBV20-1, the J gene TRBJ2-7, with TRBD1 matching over 9 bases. Trimming removed 5 bases from V and 4 bases from J; junction bases left unmatched: 6. Germline assignment: CDR1 DFQATT and CDR2 SNEGSKA (reference sequence). The CDR3 extends over 13 amino acids. CDR3 DNA: TGCAGTGCTCAGTGGGACAGGGTTTACGAGCAGTACTTC. Translated: CSAQWDRVYEQYF.

The rearrangement links TRBV3-1 to TRBJ2-3; 9 bases match TRBD2. Germline V gene data show CDR1 as LGHDT and CDR2 as YNNKEL (reference sequence). After removal of 8 bases from V and 2 bases from J, the junction contained 5 bases not matched to a gene. The CDR3 has 14 residues. The CDR3 DNA is TGTGCCAGCGGATTAGCGGGGGACACAGATACGCAGTATTTT. It codes for CASGLAGDTDTQYF.

This chain joins TRBV19 and TRBJ2-1, with 9 bases fitting TRBD2. V was clipped by 7 bases and J by 6 bases; unmatched bases: 22. This CDR3 comprises 19 residues. CDR1 and CDR2 from the germline V gene are LNHDA and SQIVND (reference sequence). The CDR3 spells CASTGRAGGPPLRSNEQFF. CDR3 in DNA: TGTGCCAGTACGGGGCGTGCGGGGGGGCCACCCCTACGCTCCAATGAGCAGTTCTTC.

The chain has TRBV19 and TRBJ2-3; 14 bases match TRBD2. The junction had 8 bases not matched to a gene; V was cut back by 5 bases and J by 1 base. Per germline, CDR1 LNHDA and CDR2 SQIVND (reference sequence). This CDR3 has 18 amino acids. For the CDR3, the DNA is TGTGCCAGTAGTTCCTTAGGGACTAGCGGGGGCCGCACAGATACGCAGTATTTT. This encodes CASSSLGTSGGRTDTQYF.

The chain employs TRBV20-1 and TRBJ2-5; 8 bases fit TRBD2. The CDR3 extends over 16 amino acids. The germline CDR1 and CDR2 sequences are DFQATT and SNEGSKA (reference sequence). The junction had 12 bases not matched to a gene; V was cut back by 2 bases and J by 4 bases. The CDR3 coding sequence is TGCAGTGCTAGACCTACCGGGACTAGTGGGCGAGAGACCCAGTACTTC. Translating it yields CSARPTGTSGRETQYF.

The table lists this clonotype with many counts. V is TRBV28 and J is TRBJ2-1; D is unclear. The CDR3 covers 14 residues. With 3 bases removed from V and 7 bases from J, the gap between germline ends came to 13 bases. The V gene's germline CDR1 is MDHEN and CDR2 SYDVKM. For the CDR3, the DNA is TGTGCCAGCAGTTTTCCTGGGTTCAGGAATGAGCAGTTCTTC. This sequence encodes CASSFPGFRNEQFF. Full variable domain (rest looked up from reference TRBV28 and TRBJ2-1): DVKVTQSSRYLVKRTGEKVFLECVQDMDHENMFWYRQDPGLGLRLIYFSYDVKMKEKGDIPEGYSVSREKKERFSLILESASTNQTSMYLCASSFPGFRNEQFFGPGTRLTVL.

This clonotype was found a few times. The rearrangement uses TRBV5-1 and TRBJ2-7, with 10 bases aligning to TRBD1. The germline V gene encodes CDR1 SGHRS and CDR2 YFSETQ. CDR3 length: 16 amino acids. V dropped 0 bases and J dropped 4; count of bases not matched to a gene: 7. The CDR3 DNA reads TGCGCCAGCAGCTTGGGACAGGGGGCCAAGGGATACGAGCAGTACTTC. Protein product: CASSLGQGAKGYEQYF.

CDR3 bases: TGCAGTGCCTTACTTCAATCAGGACAGGGCAAGGGCTACACCTTC. It codes for CSALLQSGQGKGYTF. The chain couples TRBV20-1 to TRBJ1-2; TRBD1 matches at 8 bases. The length of the CDR3 is 15 residues. V was pared by 6 bases and J by 8 bases, with 17 bases of the junction left unmatched. The germline V gene encodes CDR1 DFQATT and CDR2 SNEGSKA (reference sequence).

This clonotype was observed at least ten times. The V and J genes are TRBV7-8 and TRBJ2-1; D is ambiguous. The CDR3 is made up of 14 amino acids. CDR1 and CDR2 (germline): SGHVS, FQNEAQ. V dropped 8 bases and J dropped 0 bases, with 11 bases sitting between them. DNA of the CDR3: TGTGCCAGCCACCCGGCGACCTCCTACAATGAGCAGTTCTTC. It translates to CASHPATSYNEQFF.

The CDR3 nucleotides read TGTGCCAGCAGCGACACAGGGGGCGTTGAAGCTTTCTTT. This gives the protein CASSDTGGVEAFF. V gene TRBV4-2 combines with J gene TRBJ1-1; 9 bases fit TRBD1. There are 13 residues in the CDR3. CDR1 is LGHNA and CDR2 is YNFKEQ in the germline V gene. V shed 5 bases, J shed 7 bases, and the junction held 5 bases outside the gene matches.

The V call is TRBV5-1, the J call TRBJ2-2; 12 bases are shared with TRBD2. Germline V gene data show CDR1 as SGHRS and CDR2 as YFSETQ. J gave up 7 bases and V 4 bases, and 8 bases lay outside the gene matches. This CDR3 region has 16 residues. CDR3: CASSGRRLAGDGELFF. In nucleotides, the CDR3 is TGCGCCAGCAGCGGAAGACGACTAGCGGGGGACGGGGAGCTGTTTTTT.

The chain recombines TRBV7-2 with TRBJ2-5; D might be TRBD1 (5 bases). The V and J ends lost 4 bases and 1 base respectively, with 7 bases between them. Germline lookup yields CDR1 SGHTA and CDR2 FQGNSA. The CDR3 has 13 amino acids. The CDR3, as DNA: TGTGCCAGCAGCTGGGGCTTCCAAGAGACCCAGTACTTC. This gives the protein CASSWGFQETQYF.

This clonotype was counted between two and nine times. The chain joins TRBV30 to TRBJ2-2; TRBD2 matches 10 bases. The V segment lost 4 bases and the J segment 0 bases; nucleotides outside the gene matches: 17. CDR1 and CDR2 from the germline V gene are GTSNPN and SVGIG (reference sequence). The CDR3 contains 20 residues. CDR3 DNA: TGTGCCTGGATGGGGATAGCGGGAGGATGGCTTACGCCGAACACCGGGGAGCTGTTTTTT. Protein product: CAWMGIAGGWLTPNTGELFF.

The V call is TRBV7-9, the J call TRBJ2-7, with TRBD2 identical over 14 bases. The CDR3 sequence is 14 residues long. The germline V gene has CDR1 SEHNR and CDR2 FQNEAQ (reference sequence). Trimming at V came to 5 bases and at J to 7 bases, leaving 4 bases not matched to a gene. The CDR3 region is CASSQGLAGAEQYF. The DNA for the CDR3 is TGTGCCAGCAGCCAGGGACTAGCGGGAGCAGAGCAGTACTTC.

This clonotype was recorded many times. The chain has TRBV20-1 and TRBJ2-3; D not resolved. CDR1 is DFQATT and CDR2 is SNEGSKA in the germline V gene (reference sequence). The CDR3 totals 11 residues. Trimming removed 6 bases at V and 4 bases at J, with 8 bases between. The CDR3 loop reads CSAPTADTQYF. The CDR3, as DNA: TGCAGTGCGCCAACAGCAGATACGCAGTATTTT.

This clonotype was recorded many times. The V and J genes are TRBV12-3 or TRBV12-4 and TRBJ2-7; TRBD1 matches at 8 bases. The V segment lost 5 bases and the J segment 2 bases; nucleotides outside the gene matches: 2. The CDR3 extends over 13 amino acids. DNA of the CDR3: TGTGCCAGCAGTATGACAGGGGCCTACGAGCAGTACTTC. Protein: CASSMTGAYEQYF.

This clonotype was counted only a few times. V usage is TRBV7-8 and J usage is TRBJ2-1; TRBD1 agrees at 8 bases. CDR1 is SGHVS, CDR2 FQNEAQ, per germline. This CDR3 spans 14 amino acids. Unmatched junction bases numbered 4, after V lost 5 bases and J lost 4 bases. The CDR3 nucleotides read TGTGCCAGCAGCCGGGACAGGCTTTACAATGAGCAGTTCTTC. It specifies CASSRDRLYNEQFF. Based on the CDR3 plus reference TRBV7-8 and TRBJ2-1, the full variable domain is GAGVSQSPRYKVAKRGQDVALRCDPISGHVSLFWYQQALGQGPEFLTYFQNEAQLDKSGLPSDRFFAERPEGSVSTLKIQRTQQEDSAVYLCASSRDRLYNEQFFGPGTRLTVL.

This chain uses TRBV7-9 with TRBJ1-3, with TRBD1 as a possible D gene (6 bases). CDR1 is SEHNR, CDR2 FQNEAQ, per germline (reference sequence). There are 13 residues in the CDR3. V lost 10 bases and J 3 bases, leaving 13 bases between the germline ends. The CDR3 DNA reads TGTGCCACTCCCCGGGGGCATGGAAACACCATATATTTT. Protein sequence: CATPRGHGNTIYF.

The chain joins TRBV6-1 to TRBJ2-7; D not certain. Germline CDR1 is MNHNS and CDR2 is SASEGT. Trimming shortened V by 7 bases and J by 0 bases, and 4 bases separated the two germline ends. The CDR3 is 11 residues long. The CDR3 loop reads CASIFSYEQYF. The CDR3 DNA is TGTGCCAGCATTTTCTCCTACGAGCAGTACTTC.

The J gene is TRBJ2-3, the V gene TRBV27, with 9 positions matching TRBD2. Per germline, CDR1 MNHEY and CDR2 SMNVEV (reference sequence). The CDR3 loop spans 15 amino acids. Trimming at V came to 3 bases and at J to 4 bases, leaving 5 bases not matched to a gene. CDR3 amino acids: CASSLGTSRADTQYF. The CDR3 DNA reads TGTGCCAGCAGTTTGGGGACTAGCAGGGCAGATACGCAGTATTTT.

This sequence joins TRBV3-1 and TRBJ2-7, with 13 bases matching TRBD2. J gave up 3 bases and V 4 bases, and 9 bases lay outside the gene matches. Germline V gene sequence: CDR1 LGHDT, CDR2 YNNKEL (reference sequence). The CDR3 loop spans 17 amino acids. In DNA form, the CDR3 reads TGTGCCAGCAGCCTTACATTACTAGCGGGAGGGGTCTACGAGCAGTACTTC. Protein product: CASSLTLLAGGVYEQYF.

This clonotype has a count of ten or more. One end of the junction does not line up with germline, which may come from a read error. The chain employs TRBV5-1 and TRBJ2-1, with 7 nucleotides matching TRBD1. Germline CDR1 SGHRS, CDR2 YFSETQ. This CDR3 is 14 amino acids long. DNA for the CDR3: TGTGCCAGCAGTTTGGGACAGACGTACAATGAGCAGTTCTTC. Its protein product is CASSLGQTYNEQFF.

This clonotype was found many times. The chain is built from TRBV9 and TRBJ2-7; 7 bases are shared with TRBD2. The CDR3 covers 14 residues. V was pared by 2 bases and J by 5 bases, with 7 bases of the junction left unmatched. Germline values: CDR1 SGDLS, CDR2 YYNGEE. CDR3 coding DNA: TGTGCCAGCAGCGTCCGGGGGGAATATGACGAGCAGTACTTC. It is translated as CASSVRGEYDEQYF.

The chain couples TRBV6-5 to TRBJ2-7; no reliable D call. Germline values: CDR1 MNHEY, CDR2 SVGAGI. This CDR3 comprises 14 residues. Between the trimmed V and J ends, which lost 0 bases and 2 bases, there was a span of 8 bases. CDR3 in amino acids: CASSYSHRTYEQYF. CDR3 DNA: TGTGCCAGCAGTTACTCTCACAGAACCTACGAGCAGTACTTC.

A few counts support this clonotype. This chain uses TRBV6-1 with TRBJ2-5; D remains ambiguous. The V gene's germline CDR1 is MNHNS and CDR2 SASEGT. This CDR3 has 11 residues. The V and J ends lost 10 bases and 3 bases respectively, with 9 bases between them. CDR3 nucleotide sequence: TGTGCCACGAATCGCGAAGAGACCCAGTACTTC. Its protein is CATNREETQYF.